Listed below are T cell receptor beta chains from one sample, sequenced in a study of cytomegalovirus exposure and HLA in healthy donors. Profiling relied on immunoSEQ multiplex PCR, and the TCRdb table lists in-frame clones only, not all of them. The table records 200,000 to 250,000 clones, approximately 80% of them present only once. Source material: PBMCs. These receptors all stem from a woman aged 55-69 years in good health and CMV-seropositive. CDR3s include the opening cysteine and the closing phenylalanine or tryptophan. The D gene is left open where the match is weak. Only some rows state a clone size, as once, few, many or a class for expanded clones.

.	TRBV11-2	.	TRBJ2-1	TGTGCCAGCAGCTTAGGGACTAACTACAATGAGCAGTTCTTC	CASSLGTNYNEQFF
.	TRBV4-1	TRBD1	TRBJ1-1	TGCGCCAGCAGCCCCCCGGACAGGGGTGCAAACACTGAAGCTTTCTTT	CASSPPDRGANTEAFF
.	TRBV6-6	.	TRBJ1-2	TGTGCCAGCAGTTACGGTGAGCGGCGTGGCTACACCTTC	CASSYGERRGYTF
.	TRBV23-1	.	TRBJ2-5	TGCGCCAGCACTAGCCGTGGCCAGCGGGCGGAGACCCAGTACTTC	CASTSRGQRAETQYF
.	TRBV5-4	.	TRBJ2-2	TGTGCCAGCAGCTTGAGACAAACGAACACCGGGGAGCTGTTTTTT	CASSLRQTNTGELFF
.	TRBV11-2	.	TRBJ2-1	TGTGCCAGCAGCTTAGAGCGGACAGCACTCTACAATGAGCAGTTCTTC	CASSLERTALYNEQFF
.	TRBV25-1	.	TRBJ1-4	TGTGCCAGTTCCCGCGACTCGGGAAATGAAAAACTGTTTTTT	CASSRDSGNEKLFF
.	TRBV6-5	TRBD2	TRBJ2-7	TGTGCCAGCAGTTACGGGGCGGGAGCTCCCTACGAGCAGTACTTC	CASSYGAGAPYEQYF
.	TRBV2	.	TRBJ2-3	TGTGCCAGCAGTTTAGACTTCACAGATACGCAGTATTTT	CASSLDFTDTQYF
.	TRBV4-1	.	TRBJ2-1	TGCGCCAGCAGCCAAACAGGTGCCTCCCTGGATGAGCAGTTCTTC	CASSQTGASLDEQFF
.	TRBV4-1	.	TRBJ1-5	TGCGCCAGCAGCCAAGCGGAGGGTCAGCCCCAGCATTTT	CASSQAEGQPQHF
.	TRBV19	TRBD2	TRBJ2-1	TGTGCCAGTAGTAACCGAGGACTAGCATTCAATGAGCAGTTCTTC	CASSNRGLAFNEQFF
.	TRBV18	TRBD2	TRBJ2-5	TGTGCCAGCTCGCGACTAGCGGGTCAAGAGACCCAGTACTTC	CASSRLAGQETQYF
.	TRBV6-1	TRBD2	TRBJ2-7	TGTGCCAGCAGCGACAGGACTAGCGGGTTATACGAGCAGTACTTC	CASSDRTSGLYEQYF
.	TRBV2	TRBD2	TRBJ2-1	TGTGCCAGCAGTGACCGGCGGCTAGCGGGGGGGACCGACAATGAGCAGTTCTTC	CASSDRRLAGGTDNEQFF
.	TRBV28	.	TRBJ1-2	TGTGCCAGCAGTTTATCCCCGTCGACGGCGGGGGGCTACACCTTC	CASSLSPSTAGGYTF
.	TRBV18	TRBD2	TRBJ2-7	TGTGCCAGCTCACGTACTAGCGGGAGGATCAACGAGCAGTACTTC	CASSRTSGRINEQYF
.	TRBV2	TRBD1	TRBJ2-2	TGTGCCAGCACCGGACAGGGAAGTGGGGCCGGGGAGCTGTTTTTT	CASTGQGSGAGELFF
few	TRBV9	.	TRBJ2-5	TGTGCCAGCAGCGTAGCCCCCTCAGCGGACCAAGAGACCCAGTACTTC	CASSVAPSADQETQYF
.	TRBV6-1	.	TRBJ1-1	TGTGCCACCCTACTAGGACTAGAAGCTTTCTTT	CATLLGLEAFF
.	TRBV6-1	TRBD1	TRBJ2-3	TGTGCCAGCAGTGAAACAGGGGGCCTCACAGATACGCAGTATTTT	CASSETGGLTDTQYF
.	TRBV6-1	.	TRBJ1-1	TGTGCCAGCAGTGAAGGGGGGGGCGGACACACTGAAGCTTTCTTT	CASSEGGGGHTEAFF
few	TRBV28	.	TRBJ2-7	TGTGCCAGCAGATCGGGGTCCGCCGAGCAGTACTTC	CASRSGSAEQYF
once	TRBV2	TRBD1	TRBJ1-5	TGTGCCAGCAGTAACTACCGACAGGGAAATCAGCCCCAGCATTTT	CASSNYRQGNQPQHF
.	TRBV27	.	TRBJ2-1	TGTGCCAGCAGTCCCCCGGTTAATTGGTACAATGAGCAGTTCTTC	CASSPPVNWYNEQFF
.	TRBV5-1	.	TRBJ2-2	TGCGCCAGCAGCTTGATAGGGGTCAACACCGGGGAGCTGTTTTTT	CASSLIGVNTGELFF
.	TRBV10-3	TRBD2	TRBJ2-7	TGTGCCATCAGGAGCGGGAGCCAAACCTACGAGCAGTACTTC	CAIRSGSQTYEQYF
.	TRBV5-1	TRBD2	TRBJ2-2	TGCGCCAGCAGCTTTAGCGGGACCGGGGAGCTGTTTTTT	CASSFSGTGELFF
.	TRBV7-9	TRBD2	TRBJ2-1	TGTGCCAGCAGCTCACGGGGACTAGCGGGATCCTACAATGAGCAGTTCTTC	CASSSRGLAGSYNEQFF
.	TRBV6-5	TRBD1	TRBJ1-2	TGTGCCAGCAGTCCACACAGGGGAGTGGGGTATGGCTACACCTTC	CASSPHRGVGYGYTF
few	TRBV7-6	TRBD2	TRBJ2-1	TGTGCCAGCAGCTTAGTAGCGGGAGCGACCAATGAGCAGTTCTTC	CASSLVAGATNEQFF
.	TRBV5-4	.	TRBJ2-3	TGTGCCAGCAGCTTTCTCCCACAGTCCCTAGCACGCACAGATACGCAGTATTTT	CASSFLPQSLARTDTQYF
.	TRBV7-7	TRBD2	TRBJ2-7	TGTGCCAGCAGCTTACGGCCGGGACTAGCGGGAGCTGGGAGGCCCTACGAGCAGTACTTC	CASSLRPGLAGAGRPYEQYF
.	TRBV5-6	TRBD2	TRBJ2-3	TGTGCCAGCAGCGCTGCCTCCGGACTAGCGGGAGTAGATACGCAGTATTTT	CASSAASGLAGVDTQYF
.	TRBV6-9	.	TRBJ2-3	TGTGCCAGCAGTTATAGTGGGAGGACAGATACGCAGTATTTT	CASSYSGRTDTQYF
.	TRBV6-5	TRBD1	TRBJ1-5	TGTGCCAGCAGGGACAGGGGCAATCAGCCCCAGCATTTT	CASRDRGNQPQHF
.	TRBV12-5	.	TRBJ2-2	TGTGCTAGTGGTTCCGGACAGTCGAACACCGGGGAGCTGTTTTTT	CASGSGQSNTGELFF
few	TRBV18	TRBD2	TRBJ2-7	TGTGCCAGCTCACCCGGGACTAGCGGGTTGCGCGGCTCCTACGAGCAGTACTTC	CASSPGTSGLRGSYEQYF
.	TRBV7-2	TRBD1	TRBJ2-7	TGTGCCAGCAGGACCGGGACAGGGAGCTCCTACGAGCAGTACTTC	CASRTGTGSSYEQYF
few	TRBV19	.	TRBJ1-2	TGTGCCAGTAGTATAGGGACATCTAACTATGGCTACACCTTC	CASSIGTSNYGYTF
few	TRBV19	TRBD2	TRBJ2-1	TGTGCCAGTAGTATAGATCCCCTTCTAGCGGGAGCTAGCAATGAGCAGTTCTTC	CASSIDPLLAGASNEQFF
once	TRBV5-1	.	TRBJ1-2	TGCGCCAGCAGCTTTCAGATCCGCGGAACTCGAGGTGGCTACACCTTC	CASSFQIRGTRGGYTF
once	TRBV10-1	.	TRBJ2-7	TGCGCCAGCAGTGACAACTACGAGCAGTACTTC	CASSDNYEQYF
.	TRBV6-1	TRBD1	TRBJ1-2	TGTGCCAGCAGGGCCGGGACAGGGGTAACTGGCTACACCTTC	CASRAGTGVTGYTF
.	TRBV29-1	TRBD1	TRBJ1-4	TGCAGCGCCCGGGACAGGGGGAGTCTAGAAAAACTGTTTTTT	CSARDRGSLEKLFF
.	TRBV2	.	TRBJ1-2	TGTGCCAGCAGACCCACCACAAGATCTGACACCTTC	CASRPTTRSDTF
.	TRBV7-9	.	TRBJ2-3	TGTGCCAGCAGCCCAGACCAGCGGAGCACAGATACGCAGTATTTT	CASSPDQRSTDTQYF
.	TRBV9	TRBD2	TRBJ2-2	TGTGCCGGCAGCGGACAGCGGGAGATCACCGGGGAGCTGTTTTTT	CAGSGQREITGELFF
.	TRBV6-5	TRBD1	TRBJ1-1	TGTGCCAGCCGCAACCCAGGGGGCCTGCCTGAAGCTTTCTTT	CASRNPGGLPEAFF
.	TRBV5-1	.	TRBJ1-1	TGCGCCAGCAGCTTCTCCGGGACAAGAATCATGAACACTGAAGCTTTCTTT	CASSFSGTRIMNTEAFF
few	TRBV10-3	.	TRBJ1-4	TGTGCCATCAGTGAGACAGGGTATGAAAAACTGTTTTTT	CAISETGYEKLFF
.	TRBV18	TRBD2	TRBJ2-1	TGTGCCAGCTCACCTAGACTAGCGGGAGAAGGAGTCAATGAGCAGTTCTTC	CASSPRLAGEGVNEQFF
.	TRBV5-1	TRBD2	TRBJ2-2	TGCGCCAGCAGCTTTTGGAGCGGGGCGAACACCGGGGAGCTGTTTTTT	CASSFWSGANTGELFF
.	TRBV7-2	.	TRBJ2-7	TGTGCCAGCAGCTTGAATTCAGGAGGGTCCTACGAGCAGTACTTC	CASSLNSGGSYEQYF
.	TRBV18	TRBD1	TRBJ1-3	TGTGCCAGCTCACCGGACAGGGCCTCTGGAAACACCATATATTTT	CASSPDRASGNTIYF
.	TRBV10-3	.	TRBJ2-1	TGTGCCATCAGTGAATCCAGCGGGCTTTACAATGAGCAGTTCTTC	CAISESSGLYNEQFF
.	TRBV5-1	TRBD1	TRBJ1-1	TGCGCCAGCAGCAAGGGACAGGGAGGTGAAGCTTTCTTT	CASSKGQGGEAFF
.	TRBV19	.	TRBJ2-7	TGTGCCAGTAGTATGGGCAGGTCATACGAGCAGTACTTC	CASSMGRSYEQYF
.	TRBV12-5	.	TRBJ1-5	TGTGCTAGTGGTGTCTCGGGAGGCGGCCAGCCCCAGCATTTT	CASGVSGGGQPQHF